What follows describes a single TCR beta chain. Under the authors' procedure: Scientists estimated how many nucleated cells there were by amplifying reference gene primers. The method was immunoSEQ multiplex PCR; TCRdb's version includes in-frame clones alone and lacks a portion of them. The DNA was the basis for D and trimming; V, J and clone size are from that table. The data show fewer than 250,000 clones, 75% to 90% seen once. The data derive from a study of blood T cell repertoires in COVID-19. Study summary: Acute and convalescent COVID-19 specimens originated in the United States, Italy and Spain. Sample material is recorded as cDNA or gDNA derived from T cells, B-cell-depleted T cells, or PBMCs.

CDR1 is SGHRS and CDR2 is YFSETQ in the germline V gene. The CDR3 extends over 15 amino acids. Trimming cost V 2 bases and J 5 bases, with 13 bases left between them. The rearrangement uses TRBV5-1 and TRBJ2-2; D not certain. The sequence came from a young man with acute or convalescent COVID-19. Sequencing was done on a sample of peripheral blood. DNA for the CDR3: TGCGCCAGCAGCTTTTCTATCCCCGGGACCGGGGAGCTGTTTTTT. Translation: CASSFSIPGTGELFF.